Each of the 26 T cell receptor beta chains below was sequenced from the same sample in a study of regulatory T cells in long-lasting Graves disease. Arm-PCR of CDR3 regions and iRepertoire HTBI primers were used to build TCR beta libraries. Each CDR3 protein gets one entry after TCRdb re-called the multiplex PCR reads with MiXCR. The repertoire consists of under 350,000 distinct CDR3 sequences, with 22% occurring once and the leading ten covering 56%. Time point denoted: persistent/refractory GD, antithyroid drugs over 5 years with positive TRAb. TCR sequences were obtained from RNA taken from PBMCs. The input for sequencing was peripheral blood mononuclear cells (PBMCs), taken when the disease was refractory, from a patient treated with antithyroid drugs. The receptors originated from a female donor with Graves disease.

There are many counts of this clonotype. This chain links TRBV11-2 with TRBJ2-5, with TRBD1 matching over 9 bases. The V gene's germline CDR1 is SGHAT and CDR2 FQNNGV. V lost 3 bases to trimming and J lost 7 bases; unmatched junction nucleotides: 6. The CDR3 contains 14 residues. CDR3 coding DNA: TGTGCCAGCAGCTTGGGACAGGGACGGAGGACCCAGTACTTC. As protein: CASSLGQGRRTQYF.

This clonotype occurred many times. The rearrangement links TRBV29-1 to TRBJ2-5; 7 positions agree with TRBD1. In germline, CDR1 is SQVTM, CDR2 ANQGSEA. The V and J ends lost 7 bases and 3 bases, in that order; junction bases with no gene match: 5. This CDR3 is built from 12 residues. CDR3 amino acids: CSARDSKETQYF. The CDR3 nucleotides are TGCAGCGCCAGGGACAGTAAAGAGACCCAGTACTTC.

This clonotype was seen repeatedly, ten times or more. V is TRBV11-2 and J is TRBJ1-1; the D gene is possibly TRBD1 (6 bases). Germline CDR1 SGHAT, CDR2 FQNNGV. This CDR3 is built from 15 residues. With 1 base removed from V and 5 bases from J, the gap between germline ends came to 14 bases. The CDR3 spells CASSLGRGLLTEAFF. DNA of the CDR3: TGTGCCAGCAGCTTAGGTAGGGGGTTGTTAACTGAAGCTTTCTTT.

The V gene is TRBV30, the J gene TRBJ2-1, with D unresolved. The CDR3 has 12 residues. Trimming removed 3 bases from V and 3 bases from J, with 6 bases in between. Germline V gives CDR1 GTSNPN, CDR2 SVGIG (reference sequence). As DNA, the CDR3 is TGTGCCTGGAGCGGTCTCTACAATGAGCAGTTCTTC. Its translation: CAWSGLYNEQFF.

This clonotype has more than one count but fewer than ten. V is TRBV28 and J is TRBJ2-2, with TRBD1 matching 7 bases. The V and J ends lost 5 bases and 4 bases, in that order; junction bases with no gene match: 4. This CDR3 has 14 residues. Germline V lookup: CDR1 MDHEN, CDR2 SYDVKM. CDR3 sequence (DNA): TGTGCCAGCAGTCTCGGACAGGCCACCGGGGAGCTGTTTTTT. It specifies CASSLGQATGELFF.

The J gene is TRBJ2-7, the V gene TRBV18; 7 bases match TRBD2. Per the germline V gene, CDR1 is KGHSH and CDR2 is LQKENI. The V and J ends lost 5 bases and 5 bases, in that order; junction bases with no gene match: 12. This CDR3 has 15 residues. CDR3 coding DNA: TGTGCCAGCTCATCTGCAGGGCGGGGGAAGGACGAGCAGTACTTC. As protein: CASSSAGRGKDEQYF.

Worth noting for this clonotype: This may arise from a read error, as a much more abundant clone is one base away. CDR3: CASSLSTFISPEALF. The CDR3 DNA is TGTGCCAGCAGTTTATCTACATTCATTTCCCCTGAAGCTCTCTTT. This chain connects TRBV12-3 or TRBV12-4 to TRBJ1-1, with no clear D. The CDR3 runs to 15 residues.

The chain links TRBV6-2 or TRBV6-3 to TRBJ2-5; 9 bases are a match to TRBD2. V trimming: 2 bases; J trimming: 4 bases; junction bases outside the gene matches: 8. The CDR3 runs 16 residues. Germline-derived CDR1 and CDR2 are MNHEY and SVGEGT. The chain's CDR3 is CASSYGIAGDLETQYF. CDR3 in DNA: TGTGCCAGCAGTTACGGGATAGCGGGAGATCTAGAGACCCAGTACTTC.

Comment on this clonotype: An end of the junction differs from the germline gene, which may be a read error. This sequence joins TRBV13 and TRBJ2-1; 8 bases match TRBD2. The CDR3 consists of 13 residues. Germline lookup yields CDR1 PRHDT and CDR2 FYEKMQ (reference sequence). The CDR3: CVSSQTSEPEQFF. Written as DNA, the CDR3 is TGTGTCAGCAGCCAGACTAGCGAGCCTGAGCAGTTCTTC.

This clonotype has only a few counts. The V call is TRBV7-2, the J call TRBJ2-3; possibly TRBD2 for D (5 bases). Germline CDR1 is SGHTA and CDR2 is FQGNSA. There are 15 residues in the CDR3. The V and J ends lost 5 bases and 2 bases respectively, with 14 bases between them. The CDR3 spells CASSGLAGPTDTQYF. CDR3 coding DNA: TGTGCCAGCAGCGGCCTGGCGGGTCCCACAGATACGCAGTATTTT.

This clonotype was picked up many times. The genes are TRBV28 and TRBJ2-5; possibly TRBD2 for D (7 bases). Trimming shortened V by 3 bases and J by 1 base, and 12 bases separated the two germline ends. This CDR3 spans 15 amino acids. The germline CDR1 and CDR2 sequences are MDHEN and SYDVKM. CDR3 coding DNA: TGTGCCAGCAGTTTGCGGGGGCCCGCCCAAGAGACCCAGTACTTC. As protein: CASSLRGPAQETQYF.

This clonotype was seen just once. One end of the junction does not line up with germline, which may come from a read error. This chain connects TRBV27 to TRBJ1-5; D is possibly TRBD1 (6 bases). Germline loops: CDR1 MNHEY, CDR2 SMNVEV (reference sequence). The CDR3 covers 15 residues. The CDR3 DNA follows: TGTGCCGGCAGTTTGACAGGATGGGGCAATCAGCCCCAGCATTTT. The encoded protein is CAGSLTGWGNQPQHF.

As for this clonotype: Just one base apart from a much larger clone, this may be a read error. The J gene is TRBJ1-5, the V gene TRBV7-8; perhaps TRBD1 as D (5 bases). The CDR3 has 16 amino acids. Germline CDR1 SGHVS, CDR2 FQNEAQ. The CDR3 sequence: CAGSRGNRLENQPQHF. As DNA, the CDR3 is TGTGCCGGCAGCCGAGGGAACAGGCTCGAAAATCAGCCCCAGCATTTT.

In this sample, this clonotype turned up many times. V gene TRBV12-3 or TRBV12-4 combines with J gene TRBJ2-5; the match to TRBD2 covers 8 bases. V lost 6 bases to trimming and J lost 0 bases; unmatched junction nucleotides: 3. CDR3 length equals 14 residues. CDR3 coding DNA: TGTGCCAGCAGCAAGACTAGCGACCAAGAGACCCAGTACTTC. This translates into CASSKTSDQETQYF.

The CDR3 DNA follows: TGTGCCAGCAGTAAAATCGACTATGGCTACACCTTC. Translated: CASSKIDYGYTF. V gene TRBV6-1 combines with J gene TRBJ1-2; no clear D gene. Trimming took off 5 bases at V and 3 bases at J, with 7 bases between the two ends. Germline V lookup: CDR1 MNHNS, CDR2 SASEGT. The CDR3 runs to 12 residues.

This clonotype has a single count. V gene TRBV3-1 combines with J gene TRBJ1-6, with D unclear. V lost 0 bases and J 6 bases, leaving 18 bases between the germline ends. The CDR3 runs 18 residues. The germline V gene has CDR1 LGHDT and CDR2 YNNKEL (reference sequence). CDR3 nucleotide sequence: TGTGCCAGCAGCCAAGAACCGGGAGGCTTTCGTACTAATTCACCCCTCCACTTT. Amino acid sequence: CASSQEPGGFRTNSPLHF.

In this sample, this clonotype turned up many times. J is TRBJ1-1 and V is TRBV12-3 or TRBV12-4, with a possible D match to TRBD1 (6 bases). The length of the CDR3 is 13 residues. V was pared by 9 bases and J by 0 bases, with 11 bases between. The CDR3 protein is CASQTGLNTEAFF. The CDR3 region has the DNA TGTGCCAGTCAAACAGGGTTGAACACTGAAGCTTTCTTT.

J is TRBJ2-7 and V is TRBV20-1; TRBD2 aligns across 7 bases. Trimming removed 0 bases from V and 2 bases from J; junction bases left unmatched: 4. CDR1 is DFQATT, CDR2 SNEGSKA, per germline (reference sequence). The CDR3 covers 14 residues. Here the CDR3 DNA reads TGCAGTGCTAGAGATCTAGCGGAGACCTACGAGCAGTACTTC. Amino acid sequence: CSARDLAETYEQYF.

The chain has TRBV20-1 and TRBJ2-7; D perhaps matches TRBD2 (6 bases). CDR3 length: 14 residues. Trimming shortened V by 2 bases and J by 4 bases, and 15 bases separated the two germline ends. Looked up from germline, CDR1 is DFQATT and CDR2 is SNEGSKA (reference sequence). The CDR3 DNA follows: TGCAGTGCTAGACGGGCGGGCGGGGTGTACGAGCAGTACTTC. Translated: CSARRAGGVYEQYF.

A word on this clonotype: The CDR3 carries no conserved terminal phenylalanine or tryptophan, so it likely arises from a read error. The CDR3 here is CSAREGTLQETQYL. CDR3 nucleotide sequence: TGCAGTGCTAGAGAAGGGACATTACAAGAGACCCAGTACCTC. The V gene is TRBV20-1, the J gene TRBJ2-5; possibly TRBD1 for D (6 bases). Germline values: CDR1 DFQATT, CDR2 SNEGSKA (reference sequence). The V end was cut by 0 bases, the J end by 2 bases, with 10 bases between. This CDR3 has 14 amino acids.

J is TRBJ1-2 and V is TRBV19, with 9 positions matching TRBD1. With V trimmed by 7 bases and J by 7 bases, 10 bases remained unmatched. Germline V gene sequence: CDR1 LNHDA, CDR2 SQIVND (reference sequence). This CDR3 comprises 14 residues. In DNA form, the CDR3 reads TGTGCCAGTACCTCTAACGGACAGGGGATTGGCTACACCTTC. Its protein product is CASTSNGQGIGYTF. Based on the CDR3 plus reference TRBV19 and TRBJ1-2, the full variable domain is DGGITQSPKYLFRKEGQNVTLSCEQNLNHDAMYWYRQDPGQGLRLIYYSQIVNDFQKGDIAEGYSVSREKKESFPLTVTSAQKNPTAFYLCASTSNGQGIGYTFGSGTRLTVV.

The table lists this clonotype with many counts. This chain connects TRBV28 to TRBJ1-1; D remains unclear. CDR3 length: 14 residues. Trimming shortened V by 3 bases and J by 8 bases, and 16 bases separated the two germline ends. Germline V gives CDR1 MDHEN, CDR2 SYDVKM. The CDR3 coding sequence is TGTGCCAGCAGTTTGAGGTACGGCCATGTCGAAGCTTTCTTT. It is translated as CASSLRYGHVEAFF.

This clonotype was seen ten or more times. This chain uses TRBV20-1 with TRBJ2-5; D call uncertain. Trimming pared 6 bases from V and 2 bases from J, leaving 7 bases between. The CDR3 totals 11 residues. Germline V lookup: CDR1 DFQATT, CDR2 SNEGSKA (reference sequence). The CDR3 DNA is TGCAGTGCCCCGAGGCAAGAGACCCAGTACTTC. It encodes CSAPRQETQYF.

This rearrangement joins TRBV28 to TRBJ2-1; 11 nucleotides align to TRBD2. Germline CDR1 is MDHEN and CDR2 is SYDVKM. The trim removed 8 bases at V and 1 base at J, leaving 16 bases unmatched. This CDR3 comprises 19 residues. CDR3 DNA sequence: TGTGCCAGCGGGGGGACTAGCGGAGAGCTCCTACAATCCTACAATGAGCAGTTCTTC. It encodes CASGGTSGELLQSYNEQFF.

This chain links TRBV6-2 or TRBV6-3 with TRBJ2-1, with D perhaps matching TRBD2 (5 bases). The CDR3 is 19 residues long. Germline CDR1 reads MNHEY; CDR2 reads SVGEGT. The V end lost 2 bases, the J end lost 8 bases, and 28 bases lay between the germline ends. CDR3 in amino acids: CASSYTSYTATRRLDEQFF. Here the CDR3 DNA reads TGTGCCAGCAGTTACACCAGCTACACGGCAACTAGACGATTGGATGAGCAGTTCTTC.

V is TRBV6-2 or TRBV6-3 and J is TRBJ2-7; a possible D gene is TRBD1 (8 bases). The CDR3 length is 15 residues. Germline lookup yields CDR1 MNHEY and CDR2 SVGEGT. The V end lost 8 bases, the J end lost 3 bases, and 20 bases lay between the germline ends. CDR3 residues: CASRDLDRDYYEQYF. CDR3 DNA sequence: TGTGCCAGCCGAGACTTGGACAGGGACTACTACGAGCAGTACTTC.